This record concerns one T cell receptor (beta chain) sequence. The diagnostic criteria were recently defined, and patients with Susac syndrome met them for definite or probable disease. This specimen comes from a study of CD8 T cells in Susac syndrome. The CDR3 sequence is 15 residues long. Trimming stripped 3 bases from V and 0 bases from J, with 10 bases between. Looked up from germline, CDR1 is MDHEN and CDR2 is SYDVKM. The authors reverse transcribed 0.5 to 1 ug RNA with random hexamers. It was immunoSEQ multiplex PCR that amplified TCR beta CDR3 across 54 Vbeta and 13 Jbeta. TCRdb re-analysed the immunoSEQ multiplex PCR reads in MiXCR, keeping a single row per CDR3 protein. The sample yields more than 65,000 distinct CDR3 sequences, approximately 95% seen once.

The chain has TRBV28 and TRBJ2-3; D may match TRBD1 or TRBD2 (5 bases each). Material for sequencing was CD8+ T cells from PBMCs. The clonotype comes from a human donor with Susac syndrome. The CDR3 DNA follows: TGTGCCAGCAGTTTGGGGGTTGAGAGCACAGATACGCAGTATTTT. This translates into CASSLGVESTDTQYF.